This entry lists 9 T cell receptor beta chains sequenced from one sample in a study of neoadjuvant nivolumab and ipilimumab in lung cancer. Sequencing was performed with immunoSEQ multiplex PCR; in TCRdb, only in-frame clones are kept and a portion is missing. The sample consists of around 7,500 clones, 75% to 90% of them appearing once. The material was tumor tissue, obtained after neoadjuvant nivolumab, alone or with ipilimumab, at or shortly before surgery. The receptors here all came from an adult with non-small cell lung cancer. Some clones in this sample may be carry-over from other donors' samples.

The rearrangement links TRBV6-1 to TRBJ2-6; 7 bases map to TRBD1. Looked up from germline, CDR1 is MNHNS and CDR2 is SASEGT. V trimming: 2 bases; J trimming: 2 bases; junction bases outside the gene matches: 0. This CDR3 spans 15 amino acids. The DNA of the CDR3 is TGTGCCAGCAGTGAAACAGGGGCTGGGGCCAACGTCCTGACTTTC. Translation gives CASSETGAGANVLTF.

The CDR3: CAWSVSSGLEQYF. CDR3 sequence (DNA): TGTGCCTGGAGTGTATCCAGTGGGCTCGAGCAGTACTTC. The chain uses TRBV30 and TRBJ2-7; D not resolved. Germline loops: CDR1 GTSNPN, CDR2 SVGIG (reference sequence). V was shortened by 0 bases and J by 6 bases, with 12 bases between the two germline ends. The CDR3 is 13 amino acids. Full variable domain (rest looked up from reference TRBV30 and TRBJ2-7): SQTIHQWPATLVQPVGSPLSLECTVEGTSNPNLYWYRQAAGRGLQLLFYSVGIGQISSEVPQNLSASRPQDRQFILSSKKLLLSDSGFYLCAWSVSSGLEQYFGPGTRLTVT.

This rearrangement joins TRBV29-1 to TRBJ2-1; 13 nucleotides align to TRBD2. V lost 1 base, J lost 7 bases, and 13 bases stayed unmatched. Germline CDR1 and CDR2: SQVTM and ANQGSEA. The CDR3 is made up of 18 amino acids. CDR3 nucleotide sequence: TGCAGCGTTGAAGGGACTAGCGGGAGTTCAGGGTTTGTGAATGAGCAGTTCTTC. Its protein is CSVEGTSGSSGFVNEQFF.

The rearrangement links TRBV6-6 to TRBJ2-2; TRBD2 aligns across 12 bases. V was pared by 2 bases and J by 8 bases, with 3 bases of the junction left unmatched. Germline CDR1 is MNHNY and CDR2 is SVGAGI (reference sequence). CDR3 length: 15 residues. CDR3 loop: CASSYGTSGSGELFF. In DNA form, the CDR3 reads TGTGCCAGCAGTTACGGGACTAGCGGGTCGGGGGAGCTGTTTTTT.

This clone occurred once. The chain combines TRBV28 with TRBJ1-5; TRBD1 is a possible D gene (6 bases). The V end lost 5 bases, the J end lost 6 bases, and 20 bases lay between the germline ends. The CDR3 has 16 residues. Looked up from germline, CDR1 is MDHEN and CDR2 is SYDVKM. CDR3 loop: CASSPVGGQSGQPQHF. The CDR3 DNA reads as TGTGCCAGCAGTCCTGTGGGGGGCCAATCGGGTCAGCCCCAGCATTTT.

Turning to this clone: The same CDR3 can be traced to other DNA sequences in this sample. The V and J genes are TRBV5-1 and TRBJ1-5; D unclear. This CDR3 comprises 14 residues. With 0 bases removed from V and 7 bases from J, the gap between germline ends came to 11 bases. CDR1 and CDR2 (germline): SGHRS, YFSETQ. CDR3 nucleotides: TGCGCCAGCAGCTTGGGAGGAGGAGGCCAGCCCCAGCATTTT. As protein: CASSLGGGGQPQHF. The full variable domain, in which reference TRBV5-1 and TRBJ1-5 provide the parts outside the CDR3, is KAGVTQTPRYLIKTRGQQVTLSCSPISGHRSVSWYQQTPGQGLQFLFEYFSETQRNKGNFPGRFSGRQFSNSRSEMNVSTLELGDSALYLCASSLGGGGQPQHFGDGTRLSIL.

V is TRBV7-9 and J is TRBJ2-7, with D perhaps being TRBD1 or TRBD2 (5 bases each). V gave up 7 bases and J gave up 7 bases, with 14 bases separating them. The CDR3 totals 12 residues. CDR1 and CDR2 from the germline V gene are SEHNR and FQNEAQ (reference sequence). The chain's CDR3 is CASTAWDGEQYF. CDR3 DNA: TGTGCCAGCACCGCCTGGGACGGTGAGCAGTACTTC.

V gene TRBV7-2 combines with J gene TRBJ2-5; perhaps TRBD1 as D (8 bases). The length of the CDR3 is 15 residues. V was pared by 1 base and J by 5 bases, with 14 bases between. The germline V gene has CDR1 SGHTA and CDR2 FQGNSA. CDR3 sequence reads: CASSLVDRGGETQYF. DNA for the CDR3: TGTGCCAGCAGCTTAGTTGACAGGGGAGGGGAGACCCAGTACTTC.

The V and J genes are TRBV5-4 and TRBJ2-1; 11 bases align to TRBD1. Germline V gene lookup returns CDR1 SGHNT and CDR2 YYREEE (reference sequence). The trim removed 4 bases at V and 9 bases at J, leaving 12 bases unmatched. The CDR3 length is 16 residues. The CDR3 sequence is CASSPPDRGPWGEQFF. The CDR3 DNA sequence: TGTGCCAGCAGCCCCCCGGACAGGGGGCCCTGGGGTGAGCAGTTCTTC.